This TCR beta chain derives from a study of T cell changes during pregnancy in multiple sclerosis. Some clones are missing from TCRdb's copy, which holds only in-frame ones; the method was immunoSEQ multiplex PCR. The repertoire holds fewer than 85,000 clones, with approximately 92% as singletons. With 5 bases clipped from V and 0 bases from J, the junction kept 20 bases outside the gene matches. The CDR3 consists of 23 residues. In germline, CDR1 is LNHDA, CDR2 SQIVND (reference sequence). The chain has TRBV19 and TRBJ2-1; TRBD2 agrees at 15 bases. This TCR was recovered from a female donor with multiple sclerosis, enrolled in a pregnancy study. The specimen was peripheral blood, collected before pregnancy. In DNA form, the CDR3 reads TGTGCCAGTAGTCCCGGGCAGGGGTTTTTAGGACTAGCGGGAGGGAGCTCCTACAATGAGCAGTTCTTC. This codes for CASSPGQGFLGLAGGSSYNEQFF.